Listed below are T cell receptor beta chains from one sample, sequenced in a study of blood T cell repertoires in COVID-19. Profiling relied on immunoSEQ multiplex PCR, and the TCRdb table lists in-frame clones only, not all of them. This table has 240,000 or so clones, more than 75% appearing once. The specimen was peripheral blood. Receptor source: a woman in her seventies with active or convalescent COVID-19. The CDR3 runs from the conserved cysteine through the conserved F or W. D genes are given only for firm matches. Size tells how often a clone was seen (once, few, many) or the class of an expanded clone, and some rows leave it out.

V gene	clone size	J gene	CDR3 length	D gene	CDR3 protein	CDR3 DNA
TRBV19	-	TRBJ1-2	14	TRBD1	CASSTPGTGMGYTF	TGTGCCAGTAGTACCCCTGGGACAGGGATGGGCTACACCTTC
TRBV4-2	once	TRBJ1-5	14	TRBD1	CASSVRDRVQPQHF	TGTGCCAGCAGCGTCCGGGACAGGGTTCAGCCCCAGCATTTT
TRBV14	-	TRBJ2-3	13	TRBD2	CASAGGDTDTQYF	TGTGCCAGCGCGGGGGGAGACACAGATACGCAGTATTTT
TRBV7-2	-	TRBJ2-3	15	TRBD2	CASSSSGGAADTQYF	TGTGCCAGCAGCTCTAGCGGGGGGGCAGCGGATACGCAGTATTTT
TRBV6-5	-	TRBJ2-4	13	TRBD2	CASSSGGVNIQYF	TGTGCCAGCAGTTCCGGGGGGGTAAACATTCAGTACTTC
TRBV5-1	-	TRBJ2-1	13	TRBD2	CASSSLGEGEQFF	TGCGCCAGCAGCTCTCTAGGGGAGGGGGAGCAGTTCTTC
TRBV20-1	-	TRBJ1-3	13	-	CSASPDTGNTIYF	TGCAGTGCTAGTCCTGACACTGGAAACACCATATATTTT
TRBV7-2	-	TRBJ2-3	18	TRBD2	CASRSKAGGATPRDTQYF	TGTGCCAGCCGGTCTAAAGCGGGGGGCGCGACACCGAGAGATACGCAGTATTTT
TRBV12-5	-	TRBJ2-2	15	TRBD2	CASGERRGGLGELFF	TGTGCTAGTGGTGAGCGTCGGGGGGGCCTCGGGGAGCTGTTTTTT
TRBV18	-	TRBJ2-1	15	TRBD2	CASSARSGGYNEQFF	TGTGCCAGCTCTGCTAGATCGGGGGGTTACAATGAGCAGTTCTTC
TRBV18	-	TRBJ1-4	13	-	CASSNTGNEKLFF	TGTGCCAGCTCAAACACAGGGAACGAAAAACTGTTTTTT
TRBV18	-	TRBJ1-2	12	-	CASSAANYGYTF	TGTGCCAGCTCAGCGGCTAACTATGGCTACACCTTC
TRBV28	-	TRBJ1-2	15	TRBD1	CASSFRWTGAYGYTF	TGTGCCAGCAGTTTTCGATGGACAGGCGCCTATGGCTACACCTTC
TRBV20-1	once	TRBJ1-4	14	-	CSASPPATNEKLFF	TGCAGTGCTAGTCCCCCGGCAACTAATGAAAAACTGTTTTTT
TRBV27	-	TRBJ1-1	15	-	CASSSGFQGYTEAFF	TGTGCCAGCAGTTCGGGTTTCCAGGGGTACACTGAAGCTTTCTTT
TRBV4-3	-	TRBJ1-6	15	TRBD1	CASSLAGTGGSPLHF	TGCGCCAGCAGCCTCGCCGGGACAGGGGGATCACCCCTCCACTTT
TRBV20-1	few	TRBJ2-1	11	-	CSARADNEQFF	TGCAGTGCTAGAGCTGACAATGAGCAGTTCTTC
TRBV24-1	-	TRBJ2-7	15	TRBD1	CATSDSGGRSYEQYF	TGTGCCACCAGTGATTCAGGGGGCCGATCCTACGAGCAGTACTTC
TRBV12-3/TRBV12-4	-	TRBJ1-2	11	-	CASSFSASYTF	TGTGCCAGCAGTTTTAGCGCAAGCTACACCTTC
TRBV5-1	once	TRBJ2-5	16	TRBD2	CASSLGLAGAQETQYF	TGCGCCAGCAGCTTGGGTCTAGCGGGGGCCCAAGAGACCCAGTACTTC
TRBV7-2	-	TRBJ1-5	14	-	CASSLQGSNQPQHF	TGTGCCAGCAGCTTACAGGGTAGCAATCAGCCCCAGCATTTT
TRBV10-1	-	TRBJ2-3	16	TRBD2	CASSGGGGSSQDTQYF	TGCGCCAGCAGTGGCGGCGGGGGTAGCTCACAGGATACGCAGTATTTT
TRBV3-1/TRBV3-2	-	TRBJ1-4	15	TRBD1	CASSQGGQGNEKLFF	TGTGCCAGCAGCCAGGGGGGACAGGGGAATGAAAAACTGTTTTTT
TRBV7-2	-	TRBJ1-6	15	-	CASSLVRSTNSPLHF	TGTGCCAGCAGCTTAGTCCGATCCACAAATTCACCCCTCCACTTT
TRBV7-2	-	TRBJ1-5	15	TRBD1	CASSFDGGGGQPQHF	TGTGCCAGCAGCTTTGACGGAGGGGGCGGTCAGCCCCAGCATTTT
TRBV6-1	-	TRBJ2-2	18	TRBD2	CASSEWSSGGAYTGELFF	TGTGCCAGCAGTGAATGGTCTAGCGGGGGGGCATACACCGGGGAGCTGTTTTTT
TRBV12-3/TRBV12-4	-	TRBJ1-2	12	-	CASSLGGAGYTF	TGTGCCAGCAGTTTGGGGGGGGCTGGCTACACCTTC
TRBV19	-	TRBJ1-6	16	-	CASSTGVGSYNSPLHF	TGTGCCAGTAGTACAGGGGTTGGGTCCTATAATTCACCCCTCCACTTT
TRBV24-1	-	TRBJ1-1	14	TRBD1	CATSDFPRTGEVFF	TGTGCCACCAGTGATTTTCCTCGGACAGGGGAGGTTTTCTTT
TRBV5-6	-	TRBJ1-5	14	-	CASSLGDNPQPQHF	TGTGCCAGCAGCTTGGGGGACAACCCTCAGCCCCAGCATTTT
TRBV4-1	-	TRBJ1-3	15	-	CASSQVGQPGNTIYF	TGCGCCAGCAGCCAAGTCGGACAGCCAGGAAACACCATATATTTT
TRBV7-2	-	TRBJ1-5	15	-	CASTLGPGANQPQHF	TGTGCCAGCACCCTCGGGCCAGGGGCGAATCAGCCCCAGCATTTT
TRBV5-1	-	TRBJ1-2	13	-	CASSSDSDYGYTF	TGCGCCAGCAGCTCCGACAGCGACTATGGCTACACCTTC
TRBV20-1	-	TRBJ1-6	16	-	CSASPGLSMGISPLHF	TGCAGTGCTAGTCCTGGACTCTCGATGGGTATTTCACCCCTCCACTTT
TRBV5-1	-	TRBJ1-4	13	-	CASSRPGSEKLFF	TGCGCCAGCAGCCGCCCAGGTAGTGAAAAACTGTTTTTT
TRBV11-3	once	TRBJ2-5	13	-	CASKGRTTETQYF	TGTGCCAGTAAGGGGAGGACTACAGAGACCCAGTACTTC
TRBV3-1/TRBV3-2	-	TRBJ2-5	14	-	CASRPPAGQETQYF	TGTGCCAGCAGGCCTCCTGCGGGCCAAGAGACCCAGTACTTC
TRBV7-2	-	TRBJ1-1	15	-	CASSFGGLKNTEAFF	TGTGCCAGCAGCTTTGGGGGACTCAAGAACACTGAAGCTTTCTTT
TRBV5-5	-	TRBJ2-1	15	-	CASSFYRADGDEQFF	TGTGCCAGCAGCTTTTACAGGGCTGACGGGGATGAGCAGTTCTTC
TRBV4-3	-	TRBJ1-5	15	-	CASSQDGGGWSPQHF	TGCGCCAGCAGCCAAGATGGCGGAGGGTGGTCTCCCCAGCATTTT
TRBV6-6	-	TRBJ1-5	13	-	CATRGGMDQPQHF	TGTGCCACCAGAGGAGGGATGGATCAGCCCCAGCATTTT
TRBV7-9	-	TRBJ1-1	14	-	CASSLESSYTEAFF	TGTGCCAGCAGCTTAGAAAGCTCGTACACTGAAGCTTTCTTT
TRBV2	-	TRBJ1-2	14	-	CASIDPRRGYGYTF	TGTGCCAGCATTGACCCCCGCCGCGGCTATGGCTACACCTTC